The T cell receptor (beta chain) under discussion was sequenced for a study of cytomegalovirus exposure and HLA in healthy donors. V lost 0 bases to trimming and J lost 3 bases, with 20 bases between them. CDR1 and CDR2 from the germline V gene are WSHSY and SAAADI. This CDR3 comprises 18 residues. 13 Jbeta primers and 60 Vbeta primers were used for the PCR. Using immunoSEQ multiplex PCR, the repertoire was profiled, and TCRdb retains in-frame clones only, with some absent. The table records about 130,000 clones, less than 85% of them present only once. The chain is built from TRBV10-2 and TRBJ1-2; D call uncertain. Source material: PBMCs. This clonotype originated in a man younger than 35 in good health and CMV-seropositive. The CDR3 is CASSESGRWVVDHYGYTF. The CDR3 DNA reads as TGCGCCAGCAGTGAGTCAGGGAGATGGGTGGTAGATCACTATGGCTACACCTTC.